This T cell receptor beta chain was found in a study of cytomegalovirus exposure and HLA in healthy donors. Study-wide results and limits: Most TCR sequences were rare, but some public TCRs occurred in many donors. In an earlier analysis, in roughly 600 donors, most V segments appeared productive either ~87% or ~30% of the time. With further analysis later on, most CMV-associated TCR beta chains appeared HLA-restricted. In a later analysis, compared with equally common non-associated chains, HLA-associated beta chains were more expanded.

This CDR3 is built from 16 residues. V lost 7 bases, J lost 2 bases, and 10 bases stayed unmatched. The V gene's germline CDR1 is SQVTM and CDR2 ANQGSEA. Comment on this clone: What it binds is unknown.

Primers for the PCR totalled 60 Vbeta and 13 Jbeta. The repertoire was sequenced with immunoSEQ multiplex PCR; TCRdb's copy has only in-frame clones and lacks some. Recorded for this sample: under 200,000 clones. This chain connects TRBV29-1 to TRBJ2-3, with 12 bases matching TRBD1. The sample taken for sequencing was PBMCs. The source of this sequence is a woman aged 18-35 years in good health and CMV-seropositive. In DNA, the CDR3 is TGCAGCGCAACTCCGGGACAGGGGGCCGTCACAGATACGCAGTATTTT. It translates to CSATPGQGAVTDTQYF.